This T cell receptor beta chain was documented in a study of control samples from healthy donors and cancer patients. Trimming at V came to 5 bases and at J to 4 bases, leaving 11 bases not matched to a gene. Germline values: CDR1 LGHDT, CDR2 YNNKEL (reference sequence). The CDR3 consists of 16 residues. Profiling relied on immunoSEQ multiplex PCR, and the TCRdb table lists in-frame clones only, not all of them. The top ten clones hold roughly 14% of a sample with about 230,000 clones, approximately 80% of them seen once. V usage is TRBV3-1 (or the pseudogene TRBV3-2) and J usage is TRBJ2-3, with 8 positions matching TRBD2. The sample comprised PBMCs. The source of this sequence is a woman in her fifties or sixties with lung cancer. The DNA of the CDR3 is TGTGCCAGCAGCGGCCTGGGACTAGGGAGCCCAGATACGCAGTATTTT. Amino acid sequence: CASSGLGLGSPDTQYF.